The present T cell receptor beta chain was sequenced within a study of OX40 agonist ivuxolimab in advanced cancers. About the study: Head and neck, renal cell, melanoma or hepatocellular carcinoma were the cancers that dose-escalation patients had. Study-wide findings and caveats: Specificity for antigen went undetermined in the expanded peripheral T cells.

Germline assignment: CDR1 SGHNT and CDR2 YYREEE (reference sequence). The CDR3 contains 14 residues. Measured with immunoSEQ multiplex PCR; TCRdb has only the in-frame clones, and not every one. The sample yields 55,000 to 60,000 clones, 75% to 85% seen once. Turning to this clone: What it recognizes is unknown. One junction end disagrees with the germline gene, perhaps due to a read error.

The rearrangement uses TRBV5-4 and TRBJ2-2; tentatively, D is TRBD2 (6 bases). This receptor was taken from an adult with an advanced solid tumor such as melanoma, head and neck, liver or kidney cancer. This specimen consisted of CD4+ or CD8+ T cells sorted from blood, obtained in a trial of the OX40 agonist ivuxolimab. CDR3 sequence reads: CASSLGGVTGGLFF. The CDR3 nucleotides read TGTGCCAGCAGCTTGGGCGGGGTCACCGGGGGGCTGTTTTTT.